The 25 T cell receptor beta chains given below trace back to one sample, sequenced in a study of T cell clonality in common variable immunodeficiency. These receptors' targets are unknown. Profiling relied on immunoSEQ multiplex PCR, and the TCRdb table lists in-frame clones only, not all of them. This sample comprises approximately 18,000 clones, none seen once only. Findings of the study overall: In common variable immunodeficiency, TCR beta chains reportedly carried fewer deletions and N-nucleotide insertions.

Sequenced: peripheral blood mononuclear cells. The receptors derive from a human donor with common variable immunodeficiency.

Remarks on this clone: The read ends 3 residues shy of where the CDR3 ends; the end is completed using the germline J gene. The V gene is TRBV7-3, the J gene TRBJ2-5; D is ambiguous. The CDR3 runs to 14 residues. Trimming removed 1 base at V and 2 bases at J, with 8 bases between. Per the germline V gene, CDR1 is SGHTA and CDR2 is FQGTGA. CDR3 amino acids: CASSLNGGQETQYF. The sequenced CDR3 bases are TGTGCCAGCAGCTTAAACGGCGGTCAAGAGACC.

In this sample, this clone turned up a few times. The CDR3 extends 3 residues past the end of the read, so its final part is completed from the germline J gene. V usage is TRBV2 and J usage is TRBJ2-7; D gene unclear. This CDR3 has 11 amino acids. The germline V gene encodes CDR1 SNHLY and CDR2 FYNNEI. V was trimmed by 4 bases and J by 4 bases, leaving 5 bases between them. The CDR3 bases that were read are TGTGCCAGCAGTGCCTATTACGAG. This gives the protein CASSAYYE. The entire CDR3 reads CASSAYYEQYF.

This clone was detected many times. The read is 3 residues too short to cover the CDR3 end, so that end is filled in from the germline J gene. J is TRBJ2-3 and V is TRBV30, with 8 nucleotides matching TRBD2. J gave up 0 bases and V 0 bases, and 11 bases lay outside the gene matches. The CDR3 loop spans 18 amino acids. Germline CDR1 GTSNPN, CDR2 SVGIG (reference sequence). The CDR3 sequence: CAWSVRRTSGSSTDTQYF. CDR3 DNA (partial): TGTGCCTGGAGTGTACGACGTACTAGCGGCTCTAGCACAGATACG.

Ten or more counts support this clone. The sequence runs out 3 residues before the end of the CDR3; the remainder is reconstructed from the germline J gene. V usage is TRBV5-4 and J usage is TRBJ2-3, with a possible D match to TRBD1 (5 bases). The V gene lost 2 bases and the J gene lost 0 bases, with 10 bases spanning the gap. This CDR3 contains 15 residues. Per the germline V gene, CDR1 is SGHNT and CDR2 is YYREEE (reference sequence). The sequenced part of the CDR3 DNA is TGTGCCAGCAGCTTCGGCCAGGGAAGCACAGATACG. Translating gives CASSFGQGSTDT. The whole CDR3 sequence reads CASSFGQGSTDTQYF.

This clone was seen many times. With the read ending 3 residues before the CDR3 end, the germline J gene is used to fill in that end. This sequence joins TRBV20-1 and TRBJ2-1; TRBD1 matches at 8 bases. The CDR3 extends over 14 amino acids. V dropped 5 bases and J dropped 7; count of bases not matched to a gene: 10. From germline, CDR1 is DFQATT and CDR2 SNEGSKA (reference sequence). CDR3 protein: CSAVVDRGWNEQFF. Partial CDR3 DNA: TGCAGTGCTGTGGTAGACAGGGGATGGAATGAG.

This clone was seen at least ten times. The read comes to an end 3 residues before the CDR3 does, leaving the germline J gene to fill in the end. The rearrangement uses TRBV20-1 and TRBJ1-1; D is possibly TRBD1 (5 bases). Germline V gene lookup returns CDR1 DFQATT and CDR2 SNEGSKA (reference sequence). The V end lost 3 bases, the J end lost 5 bases, and 13 bases lay between the germline ends. The CDR3 runs to 13 residues. The CDR3 here is CSASRDFSTEAFF. Partial CDR3 DNA: TGCAGTGCTAGCCGGGACTTCAGTACTGAA.

Ten or more counts support this clone. The read ends 3 residues early relative to the CDR3; the germline J gene fills the gap. The chain carries TRBV7-2 and TRBJ2-7, with D possibly TRBD2 on 7 matching bases. With 2 bases removed from V and 2 bases from J, the gap between germline ends came to 13 bases. Per germline, CDR1 SGHTA and CDR2 FQGNSA. This CDR3 has 15 residues. The CDR3 protein is CASSLFGGGPYEQYF. The part of the CDR3 DNA that was read is TGTGCCAGCAGCTTATTTGGGGGGGGGCCCTACGAG.

This clone was found many times. The CDR3 end is not reached by the read, which stops 3 residues before it; the germline J gene fills it in. This chain connects TRBV11-2 to TRBJ2-7; D is possibly TRBD1 (5 bases). The CDR3 runs to 12 residues. In germline, CDR1 is SGHAT, CDR2 FQNNGV. The V and J ends lost 5 bases and 3 bases respectively, with 8 bases between them. The covered CDR3 bases are TGTGCCAGCAGCGCCCAGGGCTACGAG. Translated: CASSAQGYE. The entire CDR3 protein is CASSAQGYEQYF.

This clone occurred a few times. The CDR3 goes on 3 residues after the read ends, and that part is filled in from the germline J gene. The chain joins TRBV2 to TRBJ1-4, with TRBD1 matching 9 bases. This CDR3 comprises 14 residues. From germline, CDR1 is SNHLY and CDR2 FYNNEI. The V gene end was trimmed by 5 bases and the J gene end by 7 bases; junction bases not matched to a gene: 5. Here the CDR3 reads CASSWDRASEKLFF. The CDR3 DNA, read in part, is TGTGCCAGCAGTTGGGACAGGGCAAGTGAAAAA. Based on the CDR3 plus reference TRBV2 and TRBJ1-4, the full variable domain is EPEVTQTPSHQVTQMGQEVILRCVPISNHLYFYWYRQILGQKVEFLVSFYNNEISEKSEIFDDQFSVERPDGSNFTLKIRSTKLEDSAMYFCASSWDRASEKLFFGSGTQLSVL.

The table lists this clone with many counts. The read ends 3 residues shy of where the CDR3 ends; the end is completed using the germline J gene. J is TRBJ2-3 and V is TRBV20-1; 9 bases map to TRBD2. The CDR3 is 15 amino acids. The germline V gene encodes CDR1 DFQATT and CDR2 SNEGSKA (reference sequence). V trimming: 0 bases; J trimming: 4 bases; junction bases outside the gene matches: 5. Here the CDR3 reads CSARDAGGPADTQYF. CDR3 DNA, as far as it was read: TGCAGTGCTAGAGATGCGGGAGGGCCGGCAGATACG.

As to this clone: The read finishes 3 residues shy of the CDR3 end, and the germline J gene is used to complete it. V and J are TRBV19 and TRBJ2-7; D may correspond to TRBD1 or TRBD2 (5 bases each). CDR1 is LNHDA, CDR2 SQIVND, per germline (reference sequence). V shed 4 bases and J shed 4 bases, with 8 bases lying between them. The CDR3 is 12 residues long. The CDR3 DNA, read in part, is TGTGCCAGTAGTAGAGGGGTTTACGAG. Translating it yields CASSRGVYE. From start to end, the CDR3 is CASSRGVYEQYF.

This clone was seen only a few times. The junction shows a germline mismatch at one end, possibly a read error. The read finishes 3 residues shy of the CDR3 end, and the germline J gene is used to complete it. This sequence joins TRBV7-7 and TRBJ2-1; a weak D match, TRBD1 (6 bases). CDR3 length: 17 residues. CDR1 SSHAT and CDR2 FNYEAQ come from the germline V gene (reference sequence). The DNA read from the CDR3 is TGTGCTAGCAGCTTAAGGTCCAGGGGAAGCTCCTACAATGAG. Its protein is CASSLRSRGSSYNE. The whole CDR3 sequence is CASSLRSRGSSYNEQFF.

Of note for this clone: Read sequence stops 3 residues before the CDR3 end, and the germline J gene provides the missing end. The rearrangement uses TRBV20-1 and TRBJ1-5; tentative D call: TRBD1 (5 bases). Germline CDR1 and CDR2: DFQATT and SNEGSKA (reference sequence). CDR3 length: 14 amino acids. The ends were cut back, 5 bases at V and 2 bases at J, with 13 bases in the middle. The CDR3 region is CSAALGARNQPQHF. CDR3 DNA (partial): TGCAGTGCTGCCCTAGGGGCCCGCAATCAGCCC.

In the case of this clone: The read gets to within 3 residues of the CDR3 end, and the germline J gene fills in the rest. The chain recombines TRBV5-4 with TRBJ2-1; D may be TRBD1 or TRBD2 (5 bases each). The germline V gene has CDR1 SGHNT and CDR2 YYREEE (reference sequence). This CDR3 region has 14 residues. The ends were cut back, 4 bases at V and 6 bases at J, with 14 bases in the middle. This chain's CDR3 is CASSVPTRGNEQFF. The part of the CDR3 DNA that was read is TGTGCCAGCAGCGTGCCCACGAGGGGCAATGAG.

The CDR3 is CASSAGGGGTEAFF. CDR3 DNA, as far as it was read: TGCGCCAGCAGCGCAGGAGGGGGGGGGACTGAA. The chain combines TRBV5-1 with TRBJ1-1; a possible D gene is TRBD1 (6 bases). The missing CDR3 end, 3 residues past where the read stops, is filled in from the germline J gene. This CDR3 spans 14 amino acids. With 4 bases removed from V and 5 bases from J, the gap between germline ends came to 15 bases. The V gene's germline CDR1 is SGHRS and CDR2 YFSETQ.

In this sample, this clone turned up a few times. The read terminates 3 residues ahead of where the CDR3 ends, so the germline J gene completes it. V gene TRBV7-2 combines with J gene TRBJ1-2; D is perhaps TRBD1 (6 bases). The germline gives CDR1 SGHTA, CDR2 FQGNSA. The length of the CDR3 is 14 residues. The V and J ends lost 5 bases and 7 bases respectively, with 17 bases between them. CDR3 in amino acids: CASSPLQGFSGYTF. The DNA read from the CDR3 is TGTGCCAGCAGCCCTTTACAGGGATTCTCTGGC.

This clone appeared many times. The read stops 3 residues short of the end of the CDR3; the missing end is completed from the germline J gene. The chain combines TRBV5-5 with TRBJ1-2; D is ambiguous. Per the germline V gene, CDR1 is SGHKS and CDR2 is YYEKEE (reference sequence). The length of the CDR3 is 15 residues. V shed 0 bases and J shed 3 bases, with 12 bases lying between them. The CDR3 here is CASSLAPDGDYGYTF. The DNA read from the CDR3 is TGTGCCAGCAGCTTGGCGCCCGACGGGGACTATGGC.

This clone has a count of ten or more. The DNA ends 3 residues before the CDR3 does, and the rest of the CDR3 is filled in from the germline J gene. The J gene is TRBJ2-7, the V gene TRBV2, with D possibly matching TRBD1 (6 bases). The CDR3 totals 13 residues. Germline V CDR1 and CDR2: SNHLY, FYNNEI. Between the trimmed V and J ends, which lost 5 bases and 4 bases, there was a span of 12 bases. Partial CDR3 DNA: TGTGCCAGCAGTAAAGGACAGCAGTACGAG. It specifies CASSKGQQYE. The whole CDR3 reads CASSKGQQYEQYF. Full variable domain (outside the CDR3, taken from reference TRBV2 and TRBJ2-7): EPEVTQTPSHQVTQMGQEVILRCVPISNHLYFYWYRQILGQKVEFLVSFYNNEISEKSEIFDDQFSVERPDGSNFTLKIRSTKLEDSAMYFCASSKGQQYEQYFGPGTRLTVT.

This clone was seen ten or more times. The read halts 3 residues ahead of the CDR3 end, with the missing end drawn from the germline J gene. The chain couples TRBV6-2 or TRBV6-3 to TRBJ2-3; 7 positions agree with TRBD2. The germline V gene has CDR1 MNHEY and CDR2 SVGEGT. With V trimmed by 6 bases and J by 3 bases, 6 bases remained unmatched. This CDR3 has 14 amino acids. CDR3 DNA (partial): TGTGCCAGCAGCCCCCACGGGGGGACAGATACG. Translation: CASSPHGGTDT. The full CDR3 reads CASSPHGGTDTQYF.

This clone was seen a few times. The CDR3 extends 3 residues past the end of the read, so its final part is completed from the germline J gene. V usage is TRBV7-2 and J usage is TRBJ2-1; 12 bases align to TRBD1. Losses at the gene ends were 2 bases for V and 9 bases for J; bases not matched to a gene: 5. CDR3 length equals 15 residues. Germline-derived CDR1 and CDR2 are SGHTA and FQGNSA. CDR3 protein: CASSLLGQGAGEQFF. The CDR3 bases that were read are TGTGCCAGCAGCTTACTGGGACAGGGGGCGGGTGAG.

This clone has a handful of counts. The read is 3 residues too short to cover the CDR3 end, so that end is filled in from the germline J gene. This sequence joins TRBV20-1 and TRBJ1-5, with TRBD1 matching 7 bases. With 6 bases clipped from V and 3 bases from J, the junction kept 5 bases outside the gene matches. This CDR3 is built from 13 residues. Germline V gene lookup returns CDR1 DFQATT and CDR2 SNEGSKA (reference sequence). The CDR3 protein is CSARTGDNQPQHF. The sequenced part of the CDR3 DNA is TGCAGTGCCCGGACAGGCGACAATCAGCCC.

This clone has ten or more counts. The read finishes 3 residues shy of the CDR3 end, and the germline J gene is used to complete it. V is TRBV2 and J is TRBJ1-5, with D possibly TRBD1 on 5 matching bases. The CDR3 length is 13 residues. In germline, CDR1 is SNHLY, CDR2 FYNNEI. Trimming removed 4 bases from V and 5 bases from J, with 9 bases in between. The CDR3 bases that were read are TGTGCCAGCAGTGGTCAGGGCCATCAGCCC. As protein: CASSGQGHQP. The full-length CDR3 reads as CASSGQGHQPQHF.

About this clone itself: The read halts 3 residues ahead of the CDR3 end, with the missing end drawn from the germline J gene. This sequence joins TRBV7-2 and TRBJ1-2, with 10 nucleotides matching TRBD1. Per the germline V gene, CDR1 is SGHTA and CDR2 is FQGNSA. V shed 4 bases and J 4 bases; nucleotides not matched to a gene: 6. There are 15 residues in the CDR3. The CDR3 protein is CASSSPDRGRYGYTF. The covered CDR3 bases are TGTGCCAGCAGCTCCCCCGACAGGGGGCGCTATGGC.

This clone has a count of ten or more. Incomplete CDR3 DNA: TGTGCCAGCAGCGCCCTCAGGGTGGGAGATACG. Translated: CASSALRVGDT. The whole CDR3 is CASSALRVGDTQYF. V gene TRBV7-8 combines with J gene TRBJ2-3; D perhaps matches TRBD1 (5 bases). The read is 3 residues too short to cover the CDR3 end, so that end is filled in from the germline J gene. The germline gives CDR1 SGHVS, CDR2 FQNEAQ. The V end was cut by 5 bases, the J end by 5 bases, with 14 bases between. CDR3 length: 14 residues.

This clone was found many times. Read sequence stops 3 residues before the CDR3 end, and the germline J gene provides the missing end. The chain joins TRBV30 to TRBJ1-1, with D perhaps matching TRBD1 (5 bases). The CDR3 is 11 residues long. Germline V gene data show CDR1 as GTSNPN and CDR2 as SVGIG (reference sequence). CDR3: CAWSVAGQAFF. The sequenced CDR3 bases are TGTGCCTGGAGTGTGGCGGGGCAA.